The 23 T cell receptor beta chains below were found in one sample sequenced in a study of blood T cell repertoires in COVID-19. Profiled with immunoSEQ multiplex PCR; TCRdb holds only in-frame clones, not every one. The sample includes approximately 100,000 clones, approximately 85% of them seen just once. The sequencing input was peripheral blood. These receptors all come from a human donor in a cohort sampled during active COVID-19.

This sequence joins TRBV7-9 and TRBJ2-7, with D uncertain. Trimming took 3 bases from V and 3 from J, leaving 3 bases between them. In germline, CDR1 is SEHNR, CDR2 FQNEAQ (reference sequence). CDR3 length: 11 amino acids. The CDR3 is CASSFSYEQYF. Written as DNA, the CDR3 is TGTGCCAGCAGCTTCAGCTACGAGCAGTACTTC.

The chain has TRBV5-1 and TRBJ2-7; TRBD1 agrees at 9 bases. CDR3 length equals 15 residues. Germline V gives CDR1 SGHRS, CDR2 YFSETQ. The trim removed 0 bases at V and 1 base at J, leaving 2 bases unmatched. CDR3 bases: TGCGCCAGCAGCTTGGCGACAGGGGGGTCCTACGAGCAGTACTTC. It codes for CASSLATGGSYEQYF.

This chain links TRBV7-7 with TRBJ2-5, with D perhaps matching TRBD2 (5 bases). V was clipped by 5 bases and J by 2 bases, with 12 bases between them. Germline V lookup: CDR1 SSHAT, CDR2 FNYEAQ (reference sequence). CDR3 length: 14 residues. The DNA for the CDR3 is TGTGCCAGCAGCCCCCGGGGAACGCAAGAGACCCAGTACTTC. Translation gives CASSPRGTQETQYF. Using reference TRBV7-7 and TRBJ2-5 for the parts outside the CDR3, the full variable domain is GAGVSQSPRYKVTKRGQDVTLRCDPISSHATLYWYQQALGQGPEFLTYFNYEAQPDKSGLPSDRFSAERPEGSISTLTIQRTEQRDSAMYRCASSPRGTQETQYFGPGTRLLVL.

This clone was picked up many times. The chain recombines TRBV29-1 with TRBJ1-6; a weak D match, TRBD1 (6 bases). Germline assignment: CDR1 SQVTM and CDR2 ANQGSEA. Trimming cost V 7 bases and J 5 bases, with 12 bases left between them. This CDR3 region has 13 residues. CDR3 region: CSARRGDNSPLHF. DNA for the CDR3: TGCAGCGCCCGCAGGGGTGATAATTCACCCCTCCACTTT.

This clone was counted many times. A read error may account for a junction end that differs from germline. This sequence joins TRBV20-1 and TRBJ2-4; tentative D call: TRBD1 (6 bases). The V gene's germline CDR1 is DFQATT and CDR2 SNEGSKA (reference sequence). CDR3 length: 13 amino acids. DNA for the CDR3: TGCAGTGCTAGTGGATTACAGGGTGGCCACACCAACTTC. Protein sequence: CSASGLQGGHTNF.

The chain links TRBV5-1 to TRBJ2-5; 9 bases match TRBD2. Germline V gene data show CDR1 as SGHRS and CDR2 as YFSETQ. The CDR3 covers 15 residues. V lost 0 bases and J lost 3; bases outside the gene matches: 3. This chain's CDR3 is CASSLARGREETQYF. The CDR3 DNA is TGCGCCAGCAGCTTGGCACGCGGGAGGGAAGAGACCCAGTACTTC.

Here the CDR3 DNA reads TGTGCCAGCACTTCGGGACAGGGTTCAGAAAAACTGTTTTTT. Its protein is CASTSGQGSEKLFF. This chain uses TRBV6-6 with TRBJ1-4, with TRBD1 matching 9 bases. CDR1 and CDR2 from the germline V gene are MNHNY and SVGAGI (reference sequence). V shed 7 bases and J 8 bases; nucleotides not matched to a gene: 8. The CDR3 extends over 14 amino acids.

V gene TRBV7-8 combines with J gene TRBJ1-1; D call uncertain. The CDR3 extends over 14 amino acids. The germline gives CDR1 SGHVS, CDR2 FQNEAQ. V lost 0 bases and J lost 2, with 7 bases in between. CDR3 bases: TGTGCCAGCAGCTTAGCGTCCAGTAACACTGAAGCTTTCTTT. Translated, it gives CASSLASSNTEAFF.

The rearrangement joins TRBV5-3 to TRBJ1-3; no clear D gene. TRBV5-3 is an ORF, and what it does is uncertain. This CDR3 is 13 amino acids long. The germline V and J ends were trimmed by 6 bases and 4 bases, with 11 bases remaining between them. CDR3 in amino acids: CARKPVGGNTIYF. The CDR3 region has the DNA TGTGCCAGAAAACCGGTCGGGGGAAACACCATATATTTT.

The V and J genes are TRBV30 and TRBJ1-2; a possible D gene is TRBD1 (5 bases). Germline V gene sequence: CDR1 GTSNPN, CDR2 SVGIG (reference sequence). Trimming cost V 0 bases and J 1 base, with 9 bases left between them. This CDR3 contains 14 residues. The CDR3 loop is CAWSVGRGNYGYTF. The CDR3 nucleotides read TGTGCCTGGAGTGTAGGGAGGGGTAACTATGGCTACACCTTC.

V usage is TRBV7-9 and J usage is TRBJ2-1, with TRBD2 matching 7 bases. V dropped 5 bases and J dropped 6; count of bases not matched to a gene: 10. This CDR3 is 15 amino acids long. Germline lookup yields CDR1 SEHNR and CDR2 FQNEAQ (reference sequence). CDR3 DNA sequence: TGTGCCAGCAGCCCCCCCCCGGGACTACTCAATGAGCAGTTCTTC. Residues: CASSPPPGLLNEQFF.

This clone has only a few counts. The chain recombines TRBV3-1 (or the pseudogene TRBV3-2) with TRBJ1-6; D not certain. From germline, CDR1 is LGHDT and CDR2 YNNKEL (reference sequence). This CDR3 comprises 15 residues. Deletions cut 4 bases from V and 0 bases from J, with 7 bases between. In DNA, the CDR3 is TGTGCCAGCAGCCCAAGGAGCTCCTATAATTCACCCCTCCACTTT. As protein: CASSPRSSYNSPLHF.

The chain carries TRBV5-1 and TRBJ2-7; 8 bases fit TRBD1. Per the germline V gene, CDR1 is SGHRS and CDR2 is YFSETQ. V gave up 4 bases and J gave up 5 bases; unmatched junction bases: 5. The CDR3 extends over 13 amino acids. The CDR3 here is CASSDPGGNEQYF. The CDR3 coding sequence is TGCGCCAGCAGCGATCCAGGGGGCAACGAGCAGTACTTC.

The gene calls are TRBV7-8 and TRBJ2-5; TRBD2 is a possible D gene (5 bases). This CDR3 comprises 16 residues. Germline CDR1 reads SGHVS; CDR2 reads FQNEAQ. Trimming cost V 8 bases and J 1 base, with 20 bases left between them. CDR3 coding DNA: TGTGCCAGCTTCCTCATCCCAGCGGTTCCCCAAGAGACCCAGTACTTC. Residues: CASFLIPAVPQETQYF.

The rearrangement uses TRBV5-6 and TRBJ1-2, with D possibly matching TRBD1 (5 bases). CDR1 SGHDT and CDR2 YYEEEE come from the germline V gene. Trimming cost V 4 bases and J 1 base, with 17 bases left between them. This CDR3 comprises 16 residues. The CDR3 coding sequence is TGTGCCAGCAGCCCCTTGTTTCAGGGACTTAACTATGGCTACACCTTC. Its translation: CASSPLFQGLNYGYTF.

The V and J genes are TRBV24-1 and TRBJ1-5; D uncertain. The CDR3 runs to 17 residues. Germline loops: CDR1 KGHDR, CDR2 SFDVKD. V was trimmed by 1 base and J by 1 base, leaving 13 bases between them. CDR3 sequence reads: CATSDFEVSGSNQPQHF. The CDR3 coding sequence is TGTGCCACCAGTGATTTCGAGGTGAGTGGAAGCAATCAGCCCCAGCATTTT.

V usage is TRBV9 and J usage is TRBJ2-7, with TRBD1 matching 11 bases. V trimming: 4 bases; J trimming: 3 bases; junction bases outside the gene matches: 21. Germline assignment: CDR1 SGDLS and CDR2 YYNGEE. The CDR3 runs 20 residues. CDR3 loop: CASSPGDLFRQGQGGYEQYF. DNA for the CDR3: TGTGCCAGCAGCCCCGGGGACTTATTCAGGCAGGGACAGGGGGGCTACGAGCAGTACTTC.

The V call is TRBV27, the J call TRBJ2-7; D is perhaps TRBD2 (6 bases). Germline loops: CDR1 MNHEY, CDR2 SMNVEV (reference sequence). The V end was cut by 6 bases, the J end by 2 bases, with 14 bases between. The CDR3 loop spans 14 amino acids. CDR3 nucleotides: TGTGCCAGCAGGGGGGGAGGTCGGCCCTACGAGCAGTACTTC. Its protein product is CASRGGGRPYEQYF.

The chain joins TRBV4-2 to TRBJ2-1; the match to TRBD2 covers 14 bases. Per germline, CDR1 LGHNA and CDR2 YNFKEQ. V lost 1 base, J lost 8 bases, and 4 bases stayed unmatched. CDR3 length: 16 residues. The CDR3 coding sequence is TGTGCCAGCAGCCAAGGGACTAGCGGGGGGACAGATGAGCAGTTCTTC. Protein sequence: CASSQGTSGGTDEQFF.

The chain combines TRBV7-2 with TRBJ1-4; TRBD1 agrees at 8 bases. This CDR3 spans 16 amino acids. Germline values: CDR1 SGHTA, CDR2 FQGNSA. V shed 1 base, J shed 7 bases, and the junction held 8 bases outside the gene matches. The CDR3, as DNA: TGTGCCAGCAGCTTAGAACGAACAACAGGGGGTGAAAAACTGTTTTTT. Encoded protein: CASSLERTTGGEKLFF.

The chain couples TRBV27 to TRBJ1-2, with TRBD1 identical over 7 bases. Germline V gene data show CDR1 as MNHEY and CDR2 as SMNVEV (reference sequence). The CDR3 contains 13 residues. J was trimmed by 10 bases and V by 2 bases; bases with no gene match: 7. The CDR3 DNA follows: TGTGCCAGCAGTTTAAATGGGCAGGGGGTCTACACCTTC. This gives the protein CASSLNGQGVYTF.

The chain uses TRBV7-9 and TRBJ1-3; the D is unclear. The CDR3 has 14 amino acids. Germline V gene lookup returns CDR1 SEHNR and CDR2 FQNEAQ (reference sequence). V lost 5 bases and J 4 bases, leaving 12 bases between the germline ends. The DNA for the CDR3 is TGTGCCAGCAGCGGGAGGACTGCCGGAAACACCATATATTTT. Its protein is CASSGRTAGNTIYF.

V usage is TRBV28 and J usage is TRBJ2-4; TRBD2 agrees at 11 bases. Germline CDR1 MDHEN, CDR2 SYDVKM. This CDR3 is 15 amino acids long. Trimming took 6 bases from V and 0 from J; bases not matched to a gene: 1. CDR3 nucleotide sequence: TGTGCCAGCAGGGGACTAGCGGTAGCCAAAAACATTCAGTACTTC. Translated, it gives CASRGLAVAKNIQYF.